The 27 T cell receptor beta chains reported below all come from one sample, sequenced in a study of CD8+ T cells in alopecia areata. Investigators isolated RNA and reverse transcribed it into cDNA to act as the sequencing template. TCRdb's copy holds only in-frame clones and misses some; the assay was immunoSEQ multiplex PCR. The sample contains 210,000 or so clones, roughly three fifths of which appear only once. Described treatment: oral pan-JAK inhibitor, 5-10 mg twice daily. Source: CD4+ T cells sorted from blood, taken at roughly week 45, from a patient treated with tofacitinib. All receptors derive from a human donor with alopecia areata.

This rearrangement joins TRBV9 to TRBJ1-2, with 9 bases fitting TRBD1. The V gene end was trimmed by 3 bases and the J gene end by 6 bases; junction bases not matched to a gene: 3. CDR1 is SGDLS and CDR2 is YYNGEE in the germline V gene. CDR3 size: 13 residues. The CDR3 DNA reads TGTGCCAGCAGCGGGGGACAGGGAAATGGCTACACCTTC. This gives the protein CASSGGQGNGYTF.

This clone showed up just once. The gene calls are TRBV11-2 and TRBJ2-3; maybe TRBD2 (6 bases). The CDR3 has 18 residues. Germline V gene data show CDR1 as SGHAT and CDR2 as FQNNGV. V was trimmed by 5 bases and J by 5 bases, leaving 26 bases between them. As DNA, the CDR3 is TGTGCCAGCAGCAAGCCCCTACTAGCTGGCCGTCGTGGAGATACGCAGTATTTT. Protein sequence: CASSKPLLAGRRGDTQYF.

V is TRBV11-3 and J is TRBJ2-1, with D tentatively TRBD2 (5 bases). This CDR3 has 12 amino acids. Trimming removed 5 bases from V and 6 bases from J, with 8 bases in between. Germline CDR1 SGHNT, CDR2 YENEEA. CDR3 coding DNA: TGTGCCAGCAGCCCGGGGATCAATGAGCAGTTCTTC. As protein: CASSPGINEQFF.

This chain links TRBV29-1 with TRBJ1-5, with a tentative D call TRBD1 (5 bases). Germline V CDR1 and CDR2: SQVTM, ANQGSEA. The CDR3 sequence is 12 residues long. V was cut by 7 bases and J by 7 bases, with 14 bases left in between. CDR3 amino acids: CSAFDEGQPQHF. CDR3 sequence (DNA): TGCAGCGCCTTCGACGAGGGGCAGCCCCAGCATTTT.

The genes are TRBV29-1 and TRBJ1-3; 7 bases align to TRBD1. This CDR3 has 13 amino acids. Trimming cost V 4 bases and J 5 bases; bases outside gene matches: 5. Per the germline V gene, CDR1 is SQVTM and CDR2 is ANQGSEA. CDR3 residues: CSVVGQVRNTIYF. The CDR3 nucleotides read TGCAGCGTTGTCGGACAGGTCCGAAACACCATATATTTT.

The rearrangement uses TRBV15 and TRBJ2-7; 10 positions agree with TRBD1. V was clipped by 1 base and J by 5 bases; unmatched bases: 5. The CDR3 loop spans 15 amino acids. CDR1 is LNHNV and CDR2 is YYDKDF in the germline V gene (reference sequence). CDR3 DNA sequence: TGTGCCACCAGCAGAGGAGGACAGGGGGACAACGAGCAGTACTTC. Its translation is CATSRGGQGDNEQYF. The complete variable domain, with remaining parts taken from reference TRBV15 and TRBJ2-7, reads DAMVIQNPRYQVTQFGKPVTLSCSQTLNHNVMYWYQQKSSQAPKLLFHYYDKDFNNEADTPDNFQSRRPNTSFCFLDIRSPGLGDTAMYLCATSRGGQGDNEQYFGPGTRLTVT.

V gene TRBV6-1 combines with J gene TRBJ2-5, with D uncertain. Trimming stripped 10 bases from V and 3 bases from J, with 6 bases between. This CDR3 comprises 10 residues. Germline CDR1 is MNHNS and CDR2 is SASEGT. In DNA, the CDR3 is TGTGCCACTACGGAAGAGACCCAGTACTTC. This encodes CATTEETQYF.

This clone was seen a handful of times. The chain carries TRBV5-6 and TRBJ1-6; 7 bases map to TRBD1. Germline V CDR1 and CDR2: SGHDT, YYEEEE. CDR3 length: 15 amino acids. V shed 4 bases and J 6 bases; nucleotides not matched to a gene: 7. The CDR3 bases are TGTGCCAGCAGCCACGCGACAGGGCGTAATTCACCCCTCCACTTT. Translation gives CASSHATGRNSPLHF.

This chain links TRBV5-6 with TRBJ2-7; either TRBD1 or TRBD2 may fit D (5 bases each). Trimming shortened V by 1 base and J by 2 bases, and 10 bases separated the two germline ends. This CDR3 contains 14 residues. Germline CDR1 reads SGHDT; CDR2 reads YYEEEE. The CDR3 coding sequence is TGTGCCAGCAGCTTGTTGGGGACGACCTACGAGCAGTACTTC. Protein product: CASSLLGTTYEQYF.

The rearrangement joins TRBV29-1 to TRBJ2-7, with no clear D. Trimming pared 4 bases from V and 5 bases from J, leaving 12 bases between. CDR1 is SQVTM and CDR2 is ANQGSEA in the germline V gene. The CDR3 consists of 12 residues. The CDR3 DNA reads TGCAGCGTTGGATCACGGTATGACGAGCAGTACTTC. Its translation: CSVGSRYDEQYF.

V usage is TRBV30 and J usage is TRBJ1-5, with D maybe TRBD1 (5 bases). Trimming pared 3 bases from V and 3 bases from J, leaving 12 bases between. CDR1 and CDR2 from the germline V gene are GTSNPN and SVGIG (reference sequence). The CDR3 is 14 amino acids. The DNA for the CDR3 is TGTGCCTGGAGCGCCGGGACGGTCAATCAGCCCCAGCATTTT. This codes for CAWSAGTVNQPQHF. Combining the CDR3 with reference TRBV30 and TRBJ1-5 gives the whole variable domain SQTIHQWPATLVQPVGSPLSLECTVEGTSNPNLYWYRQAAGRGLQLLFYSVGIGQISSEVPQNLSASRPQDRQFILSSKKLLLSDSGFYLCAWSAGTVNQPQHFGDGTRLSIL.

The CDR3 nucleotides read TGTGCCAGCAGCGACGGATCCCCCCTCGGTCAGCCCCAGCATTTT. Amino acid sequence: CASSDGSPLGQPQHF. The chain combines TRBV7-9 with TRBJ1-5; D unclear. Germline CDR1 SEHNR, CDR2 FQNEAQ (reference sequence). V lost 5 bases, J lost 6 bases, and 17 bases lay in between. This CDR3 is built from 15 residues.

This sequence joins TRBV25-1 and TRBJ1-1; tentatively, D is TRBD1 (5 bases). V shed 3 bases and J shed 8 bases, with 22 bases lying between them. CDR3 size: 16 residues. CDR1 MGHDK and CDR2 SYGVNS come from the germline V gene. The CDR3 is CASSDGRTSKLSEAFF. For the CDR3, the DNA is TGTGCCAGCAGTGACGGTCGGACATCGAAACTAAGCGAAGCTTTCTTT. The full variable domain, its missing parts supplied by reference TRBV25-1 and TRBJ1-1, is EADIYQTPRYLVIGTGKKITLECSQTMGHDKMYWYQQDPGMELHLIHYSYGVNSTEKGDLSSESTVSRIRTEHFPLTLESARPSHTSQYLCASSDGRTSKLSEAFFGQGTRLTVV.

The sample holds one count of this clone. The chain recombines TRBV4-3 with TRBJ1-2; D remains ambiguous. The length of the CDR3 is 15 residues. Germline CDR1 is LGHNA and CDR2 is YSLEER. Trimming removed 1 base from V and 3 bases from J, with 12 bases in between. CDR3 sequence (DNA): TGCGCCAGCAGCCAAGGAGACACCAGATACTATGGCTACACCTTC. This sequence encodes CASSQGDTRYYGYTF.

In this sample, this clone turned up once. This rearrangement joins TRBV7-2 to TRBJ1-1; 11 bases are a match to TRBD1. The V segment lost 2 bases and the J segment 1 base; nucleotides outside the gene matches: 3. Germline V gene data show CDR1 as SGHTA and CDR2 as FQGNSA. The CDR3 covers 16 residues. The CDR3 DNA sequence: TGTGCCAGCAGCTTATATGGACAGGGGGCGAACACTGAAGCTTTCTTT. It is translated as CASSLYGQGANTEAFF.

The chain has TRBV7-3 and TRBJ2-2; D is possibly TRBD1 (5 bases). CDR1 SGHTA and CDR2 FQGTGA come from the germline V gene. V shed 1 base and J shed 5 bases, with 20 bases lying between them. This CDR3 has 18 amino acids. CDR3 DNA: TGTGCCAGCAGCTTAAATGTATTCCAAAGGGGTGGTACCGGGGAGCTGTTTTTT. Translated, it gives CASSLNVFQRGGTGELFF.

This clone occurred once. The chain recombines TRBV5-6 with TRBJ1-1, with no clear D. This CDR3 has 13 residues. Germline V gene sequence: CDR1 SGHDT, CDR2 YYEEEE. V was shortened by 4 bases and J by 2 bases, with 9 bases between the two germline ends. The CDR3 bases are TGTGCCAGCAGCCCTCCGGAAAACACTGAAGCTTTCTTT. As protein: CASSPPENTEAFF. Full variable domain (outside the CDR3, taken from reference TRBV5-6 and TRBJ1-1): DAGVTQSPTHLIKTRGQQVTLRCSPKSGHDTVSWYQQALGQGPQFIFQYYEEEERQRGNFPDRFSGHQFPNYSSELNVNALLLGDSALYLCASSPPENTEAFFGQGTRLTVV.

CDR3 DNA: TGCGCCAGCAGCCGCGGACAGGGAAATTCACCCCTCCACTTT. Translation: CASSRGQGNSPLHF. The chain is built from TRBV5-1 and TRBJ1-6, with TRBD1 identical over 8 bases. Germline CDR1 and CDR2: SGHRS and YFSETQ. V gave up 4 bases and J gave up 7 bases; unmatched junction bases: 4. The CDR3 runs to 14 residues.

The gene calls are TRBV29-1 and TRBJ1-1; D perhaps matches TRBD1 (5 bases). Looked up from germline, CDR1 is SQVTM and CDR2 is ANQGSEA. V was clipped by 4 bases and J by 0 bases, with 18 bases between them. This CDR3 is 16 amino acids long. The CDR3 reads CSVVGQGRGVNTEAFF. The CDR3, as DNA: TGCAGCGTTGTAGGGCAGGGCCGAGGGGTGAACACTGAAGCTTTCTTT.

Concerning this clone itself: The sample has other DNA sequences that encode this CDR3 too. The chain employs TRBV20-1 and TRBJ2-5; D uncertain. Germline CDR1 and CDR2: DFQATT and SNEGSKA (reference sequence). V lost 5 bases and J lost 4, with 5 bases in between. This CDR3 has 10 amino acids. The CDR3 here is CSASSETQYF. For the CDR3, the DNA is TGCAGTGCTTCCTCAGAGACCCAGTACTTC.

The chain couples TRBV7-9 to TRBJ2-1; weak D call: TRBD2 (5 bases). With 3 bases removed from V and 6 bases from J, the gap between germline ends came to 12 bases. CDR1 SEHNR and CDR2 FQNEAQ come from the germline V gene (reference sequence). The CDR3 is 14 amino acids. CDR3: CASSFDDYLNEQFF. In DNA form, the CDR3 reads TGTGCCAGCAGCTTCGACGACTACCTCAATGAGCAGTTCTTC.

As to this clone: The same CDR3 can be traced to other DNA sequences in this sample. The chain recombines TRBV29-1 with TRBJ1-1, with TRBD1 matching over 8 bases. CDR1 SQVTM and CDR2 ANQGSEA come from the germline V gene. The CDR3 is 12 amino acids. The V gene end was trimmed by 7 bases and the J gene end by 1 base; junction bases not matched to a gene: 2. In DNA, the CDR3 is TGCAGCGCCGGGACAGGGAACACTGAAGCTTTCTTT. Translating it yields CSAGTGNTEAFF.

The J gene is TRBJ1-1, the V gene TRBV27; D unclear. CDR3 length: 13 amino acids. V was clipped by 3 bases and J by 5 bases, with 10 bases between them. The germline gives CDR1 MNHEY, CDR2 SMNVEV (reference sequence). The CDR3 sequence: CASSLDAWTEAFF. CDR3 nucleotide sequence: TGTGCCAGCAGTTTGGACGCCTGGACTGAAGCTTTCTTT.

V usage is TRBV29-1 and J usage is TRBJ1-2, with 7 bases identical to TRBD1. Germline CDR1 reads SQVTM; CDR2 reads ANQGSEA. This CDR3 is 13 amino acids long. V lost 4 bases to trimming and J lost 4 bases; unmatched junction nucleotides: 6. The CDR3: CSVGPTGVYGYTF. CDR3 in DNA: TGCAGCGTTGGCCCCACAGGGGTCTATGGCTACACCTTC.

The chain is built from TRBV10-3 and TRBJ2-1; D perhaps matches TRBD1 (6 bases). Germline lookup yields CDR1 ENHRY and CDR2 SYGVKD. The CDR3 is made up of 16 amino acids. The germline V and J ends were trimmed by 7 bases and 1 base, with 17 bases remaining between them. The CDR3 nucleotides are TGTGCCATCACCTCGACAGGACAAGCTTCCTACAATGAGCAGTTCTTC. It is translated as CAITSTGQASYNEQFF.

The rearrangement uses TRBV27 and TRBJ2-6; TRBD1 agrees at 9 bases. The CDR3 is 20 residues long. V lost 1 base, J lost 0 bases, and 10 bases stayed unmatched. The germline V gene encodes CDR1 MNHEY and CDR2 SMNVEV (reference sequence). CDR3 in amino acids: CASSLYGQGFSSSGANVLTF. In nucleotides, the CDR3 is TGTGCCAGCAGTTTATATGGACAGGGGTTTTCGTCCTCTGGGGCCAACGTCCTGACTTTC.

This clone has just a few counts. The J gene is TRBJ2-4, the V gene TRBV15, with TRBD1 matching 8 bases. The CDR3 runs to 21 residues. V lost 0 bases to trimming and J lost 3 bases; unmatched junction nucleotides: 19. Germline assignment: CDR1 LNHNV and CDR2 YYDKDF (reference sequence). In DNA, the CDR3 is TGTGCCACCAGCAGAGATGCAGCCGCCTCTACAGGGGGTCGAGGCAAAAACATTCAGTACTTC. Translating gives CATSRDAAASTGGRGKNIQYF.